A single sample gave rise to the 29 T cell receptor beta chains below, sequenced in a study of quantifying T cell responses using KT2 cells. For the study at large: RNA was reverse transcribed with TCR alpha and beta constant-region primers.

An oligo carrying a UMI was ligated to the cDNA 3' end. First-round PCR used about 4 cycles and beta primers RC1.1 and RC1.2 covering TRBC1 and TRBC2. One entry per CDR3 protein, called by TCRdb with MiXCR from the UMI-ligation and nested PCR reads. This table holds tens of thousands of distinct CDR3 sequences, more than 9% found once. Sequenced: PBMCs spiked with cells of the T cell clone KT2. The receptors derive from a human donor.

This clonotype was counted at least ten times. CDR3 DNA: TGTGCCAGCAGTTTCGATGCGAGCAATCAGCCCCAGCATTTT. It translates to CASSFDASNQPQHF. The chain recombines TRBV2 with TRBJ1-5; D ambiguous. V was clipped by 5 bases and J by 1 base, with 9 bases between them. Germline V gives CDR1 SNHLY, CDR2 FYNNEI. The CDR3 runs to 14 residues.

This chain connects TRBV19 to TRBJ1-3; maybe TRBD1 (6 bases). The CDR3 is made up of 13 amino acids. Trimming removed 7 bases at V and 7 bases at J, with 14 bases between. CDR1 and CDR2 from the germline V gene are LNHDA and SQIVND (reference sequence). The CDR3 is CASTSGQLNTIYF. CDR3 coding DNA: TGTGCCAGTACTAGTGGACAGTTGAACACCATATATTTT.

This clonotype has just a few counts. CDR3 residues: CASSPQPGNYGYTF. The DNA for the CDR3 is TGCGCCAGCAGCCCCCAACCTGGAAACTATGGCTACACCTTC. The chain employs TRBV4-1 and TRBJ1-2; D remains unclear. V gave up 4 bases and J gave up 2 bases, with 11 bases separating them. This CDR3 has 14 amino acids. Germline-derived CDR1 and CDR2 are MGHRA and YSYEKL.

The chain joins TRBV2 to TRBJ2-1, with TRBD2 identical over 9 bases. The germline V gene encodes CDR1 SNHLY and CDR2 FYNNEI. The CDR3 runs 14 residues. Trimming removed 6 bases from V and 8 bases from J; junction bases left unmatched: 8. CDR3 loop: CASRKAGGRDEQFF. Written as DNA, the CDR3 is TGTGCCAGCAGGAAAGCGGGAGGTAGAGATGAGCAGTTCTTC.

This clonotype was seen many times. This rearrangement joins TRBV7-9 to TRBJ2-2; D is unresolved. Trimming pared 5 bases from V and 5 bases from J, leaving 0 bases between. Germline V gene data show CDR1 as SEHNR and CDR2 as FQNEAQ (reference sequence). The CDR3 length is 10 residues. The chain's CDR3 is CASSTGELFF. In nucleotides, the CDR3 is TGTGCCAGCAGCACCGGGGAGCTGTTTTTT.

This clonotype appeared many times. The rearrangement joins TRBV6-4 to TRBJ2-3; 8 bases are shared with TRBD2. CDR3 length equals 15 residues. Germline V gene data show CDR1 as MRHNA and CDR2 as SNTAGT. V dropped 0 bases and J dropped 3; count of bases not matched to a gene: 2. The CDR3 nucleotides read TGTGCCAGCAGTGACTCGTCTAGCGGGACAGATACGCAGTATTTT. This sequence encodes CASSDSSSGTDTQYF.

The CDR3 coding sequence is TGCAGCGTCCTAGAAAAGAACTATGGCTACACCTTC. Amino acid sequence: CSVLEKNYGYTF. J is TRBJ1-2 and V is TRBV29-1; D call uncertain. Trimming took 6 bases from V and 2 from J, leaving 10 bases between them. This CDR3 comprises 12 residues. Germline assignment: CDR1 SQVTM and CDR2 ANQGSEA.

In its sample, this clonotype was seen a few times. The CDR3 here is CSARSGILESTDTQYF. The CDR3 DNA reads as TGCAGTGCTCGTAGCGGGATACTAGAATCCACAGATACGCAGTATTTT. The genes are TRBV20-1 and TRBJ2-3, with 8 bases aligning to TRBD2. Germline CDR1 reads DFQATT; CDR2 reads SNEGSKA (reference sequence). V shed 5 bases, J shed 2 bases, and the junction held 12 bases outside the gene matches. This CDR3 is built from 16 residues.

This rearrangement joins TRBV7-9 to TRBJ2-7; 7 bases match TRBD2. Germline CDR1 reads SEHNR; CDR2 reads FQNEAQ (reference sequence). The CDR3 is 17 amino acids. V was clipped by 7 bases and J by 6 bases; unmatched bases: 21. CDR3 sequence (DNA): TGTGCCAGCATCCTAGTGGGGAGGGCCTTCAACTACAGCGAGCAGTACTTC. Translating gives CASILVGRAFNYSEQYF.

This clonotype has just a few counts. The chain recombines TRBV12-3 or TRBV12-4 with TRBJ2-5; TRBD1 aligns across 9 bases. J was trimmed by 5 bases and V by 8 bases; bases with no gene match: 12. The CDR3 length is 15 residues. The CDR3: CASGTGIRGWETQYF. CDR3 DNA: TGTGCCAGCGGGACAGGGATCAGAGGATGGGAGACCCAGTACTTC.

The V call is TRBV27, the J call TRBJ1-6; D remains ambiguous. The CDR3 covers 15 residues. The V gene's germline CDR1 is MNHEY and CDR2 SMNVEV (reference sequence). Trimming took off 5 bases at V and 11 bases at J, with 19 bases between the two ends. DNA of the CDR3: TGTGCCAGCAGTCTCTACACTTGGGGTTCGCCACCCCTCCACTTT. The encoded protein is CASSLYTWGSPPLHF.

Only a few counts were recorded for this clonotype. The CDR3 region is CASSQRSTDTQYF. The CDR3 DNA sequence: TGTGCCAGCAGTCAACGGAGCACAGATACGCAGTATTTT. V and J are TRBV6-5 and TRBJ2-3; D is uncertain. V lost 5 bases, J lost 0 bases, and 6 bases lay in between. From germline, CDR1 is MNHEY and CDR2 SVGAGI. CDR3 length: 13 residues.

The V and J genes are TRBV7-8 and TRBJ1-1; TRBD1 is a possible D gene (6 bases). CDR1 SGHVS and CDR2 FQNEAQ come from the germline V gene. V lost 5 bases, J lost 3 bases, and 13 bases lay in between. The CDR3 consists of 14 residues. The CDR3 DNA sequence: TGTGCCAGCAGCCCCCTGGGGGGCTACACTGAAGCTTTCTTT. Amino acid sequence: CASSPLGGYTEAFF.

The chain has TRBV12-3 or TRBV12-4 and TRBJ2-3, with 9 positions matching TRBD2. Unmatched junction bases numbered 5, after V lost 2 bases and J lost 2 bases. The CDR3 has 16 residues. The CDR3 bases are TGTGCCAGCAGTTTAAGTCTAGCGGGACTCACAGATACGCAGTATTTT. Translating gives CASSLSLAGLTDTQYF.

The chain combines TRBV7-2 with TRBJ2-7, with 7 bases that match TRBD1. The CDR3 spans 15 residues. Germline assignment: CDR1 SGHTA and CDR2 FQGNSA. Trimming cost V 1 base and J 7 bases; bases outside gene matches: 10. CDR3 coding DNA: TGTGCCAGCAGCTTAGAGGGGGACAGACGGCCAGAGCAGTACTTC. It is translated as CASSLEGDRRPEQYF.

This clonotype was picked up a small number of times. The CDR3 nucleotides are TGTGCCATCAGTGGAACCGGGACCATCACCTACGAGCAGTACTTC. Encoded protein: CAISGTGTITYEQYF. The chain employs TRBV10-3 and TRBJ2-7; possibly TRBD1 or TRBD2 for D (5 bases each). The CDR3 loop spans 15 amino acids. V was clipped by 4 bases and J by 2 bases, with 15 bases between them. The V gene's germline CDR1 is ENHRY and CDR2 SYGVKD.

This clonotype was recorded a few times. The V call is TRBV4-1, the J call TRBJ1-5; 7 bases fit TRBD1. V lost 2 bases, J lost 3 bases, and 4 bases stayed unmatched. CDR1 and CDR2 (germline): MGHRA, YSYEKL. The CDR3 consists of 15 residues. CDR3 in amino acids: CASSQQDRVNQPQHF. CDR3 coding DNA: TGCGCCAGCAGCCAACAAGACAGGGTCAATCAGCCCCAGCATTTT.

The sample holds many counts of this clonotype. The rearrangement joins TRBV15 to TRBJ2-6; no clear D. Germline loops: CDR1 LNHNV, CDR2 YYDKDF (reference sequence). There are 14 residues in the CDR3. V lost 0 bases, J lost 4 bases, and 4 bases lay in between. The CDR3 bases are TGTGCCACCAGCAGAGATTCAGGGGCCAACGTCCTGACTTTC. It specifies CATSRDSGANVLTF.

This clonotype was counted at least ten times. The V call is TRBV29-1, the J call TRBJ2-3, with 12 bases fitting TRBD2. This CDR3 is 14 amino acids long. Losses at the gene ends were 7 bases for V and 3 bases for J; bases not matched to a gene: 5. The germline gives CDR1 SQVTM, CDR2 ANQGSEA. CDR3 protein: CSAAGTSGTDTQYF. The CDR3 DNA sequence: TGCAGCGCGGCCGGGACTAGCGGGACAGATACGCAGTATTTT.

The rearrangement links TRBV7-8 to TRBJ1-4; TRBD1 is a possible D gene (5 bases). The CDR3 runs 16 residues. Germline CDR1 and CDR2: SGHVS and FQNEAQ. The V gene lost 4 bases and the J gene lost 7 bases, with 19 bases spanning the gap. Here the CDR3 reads CASSYKESRDGEKLFF. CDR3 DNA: TGTGCCAGCAGCTATAAGGAAAGTCGGGACGGTGAAAAACTGTTTTTT.

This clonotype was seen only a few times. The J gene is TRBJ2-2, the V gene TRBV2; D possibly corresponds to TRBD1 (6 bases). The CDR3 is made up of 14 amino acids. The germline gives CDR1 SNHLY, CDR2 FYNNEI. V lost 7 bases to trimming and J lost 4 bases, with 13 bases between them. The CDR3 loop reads CASIRDTFTGELFF. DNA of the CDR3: TGTGCCAGCATACGGGACACTTTCACCGGGGAGCTGTTTTTT.

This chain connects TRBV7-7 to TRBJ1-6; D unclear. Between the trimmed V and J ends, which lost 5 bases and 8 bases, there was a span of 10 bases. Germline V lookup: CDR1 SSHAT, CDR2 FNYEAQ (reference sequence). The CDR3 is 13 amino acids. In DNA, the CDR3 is TGTGCCAGCAGCCTCGGCGCGGATTCACCCCTCCACTTT. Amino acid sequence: CASSLGADSPLHF. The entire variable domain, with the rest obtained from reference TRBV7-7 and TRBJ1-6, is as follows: GAGVSQSPRYKVTKRGQDVTLRCDPISSHATLYWYQQALGQGPEFLTYFNYEAQPDKSGLPSDRFSAERPEGSISTLTIQRTEQRDSAMYRCASSLGADSPLHFGNGTRLTVT.

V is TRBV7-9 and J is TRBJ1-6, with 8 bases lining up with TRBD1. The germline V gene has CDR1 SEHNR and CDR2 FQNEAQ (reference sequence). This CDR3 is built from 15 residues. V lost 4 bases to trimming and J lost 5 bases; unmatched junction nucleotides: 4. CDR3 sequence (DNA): TGTGCCAGCAGCTCCGGGACAGGTGATAATTCACCCCTCCACTTT. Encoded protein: CASSSGTGDNSPLHF.

CDR3 residues: CASSVSGRYYEQYF. CDR3 DNA sequence: TGTGCCAGTAGTGTTAGCGGGAGGTACTACGAGCAGTACTTC. V and J are TRBV19 and TRBJ2-7; TRBD2 agrees at 10 bases. The CDR3 loop spans 14 amino acids. Germline V lookup: CDR1 LNHDA, CDR2 SQIVND (reference sequence). V trimming: 5 bases; J trimming: 3 bases; junction bases outside the gene matches: 4.

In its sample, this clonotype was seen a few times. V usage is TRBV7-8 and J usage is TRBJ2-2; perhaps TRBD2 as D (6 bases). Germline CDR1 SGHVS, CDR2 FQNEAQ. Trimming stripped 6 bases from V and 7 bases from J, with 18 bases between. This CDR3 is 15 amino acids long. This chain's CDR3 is CASSSRARGGGELFF. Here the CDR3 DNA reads TGTGCCAGCAGTTCCCGGGCCCGGGGAGGCGGGGAGCTGTTTTTT.

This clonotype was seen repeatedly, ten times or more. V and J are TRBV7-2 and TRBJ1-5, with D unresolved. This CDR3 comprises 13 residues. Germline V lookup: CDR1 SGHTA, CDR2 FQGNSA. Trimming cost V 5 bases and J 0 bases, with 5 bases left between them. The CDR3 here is CASSRDSNQPQHF. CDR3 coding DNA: TGTGCCAGCAGCCGGGATAGCAATCAGCCCCAGCATTTT.

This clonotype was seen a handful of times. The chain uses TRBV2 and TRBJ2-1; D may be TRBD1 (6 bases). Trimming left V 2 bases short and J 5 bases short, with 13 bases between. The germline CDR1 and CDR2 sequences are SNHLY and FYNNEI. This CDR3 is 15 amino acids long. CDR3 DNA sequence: TGTGCCAGCAGTGAATCCTTGGACAGTAACAATGAGCAGTTCTTC. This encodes CASSESLDSNNEQFF. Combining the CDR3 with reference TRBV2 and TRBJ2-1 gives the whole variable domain EPEVTQTPSHQVTQMGQEVILRCVPISNHLYFYWYRQILGQKVEFLVSFYNNEISEKSEIFDDQFSVERPDGSNFTLKIRSTKLEDSAMYFCASSESLDSNNEQFFGPGTRLTVL.

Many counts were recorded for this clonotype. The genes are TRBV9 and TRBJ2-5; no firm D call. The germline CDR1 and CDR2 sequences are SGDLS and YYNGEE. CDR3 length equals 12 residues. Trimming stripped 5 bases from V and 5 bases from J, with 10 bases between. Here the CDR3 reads CASREIVETQYF. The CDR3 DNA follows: TGTGCCAGCAGAGAAATCGTGGAGACCCAGTACTTC.

CDR3 protein: CATSRGRMSSTDTQYF. CDR3 nucleotides: TGTGCCACCAGCAGAGGAAGAATGAGTAGCACAGATACGCAGTATTTT. The chain employs TRBV15 and TRBJ2-3; D gene ambiguous. This CDR3 comprises 16 residues. V shed 1 base and J shed 0 bases, with 11 bases lying between them. Per germline, CDR1 LNHNV and CDR2 YYDKDF (reference sequence).